Listed below are T cell receptor beta chains from one sample, sequenced in a study of T cell clonotyping in hematopoietic cell transplantation. Clones were read by immunoSEQ multiplex PCR, and TCRdb kept only the in-frame ones, dropping some. This sample has approximately 10,000 clones; over 75% occur once, and the top ten carry about 15%. The specimen was peripheral blood mononuclear cells, collected before stem cell transplant. These receptors came from a woman between 45 and 65 years old with chronic myeloid leukemia. Some clones in this sample may be carry-over from other donors' samples. The CDR3 runs from the conserved cysteine through the conserved F or W. D genes are given only for firm matches. Not all rows give a size; the values are once, few, many and, for expanded clones, a class.

d_call	cdr3_length	v_call	clone_size	j_call	cdr3_aa	cdr3_nt
TRBD2	20	TRBV4-2	.	TRBJ2-3	CASSRTVRGSGRAMTDTQYF	TGTGCCAGCAGCCGGACCGTTCGGGGCAGCGGGAGGGCCATGACAGATACGCAGTATTTT
TRBD2	11	TRBV20-1	.	TRBJ2-1	CSAVRLAEQFF	TGCAGTGCTGTAAGACTAGCGGAGCAGTTCTTC
TRBD2	16	TRBV10-3	.	TRBJ2-1	CAISEGTSGSNNEQFF	TGTGCCATCAGTGAAGGGACTAGCGGGAGTAATAATGAGCAGTTCTTC
TRBD1	13	TRBV29-1	.	TRBJ1-2	CSAEGQGRNGYTF	TGCAGCGCAGAGGGACAGGGAAGGAATGGCTACACCTTC
TRBD2	14	TRBV30	.	TRBJ2-1	CAWSGLAGYNEQFF	TGTGCCTGGAGTGGGCTAGCGGGTTACAATGAGCAGTTCTTC
.	13	TRBV6-1	.	TRBJ2-7	CASSWNLAYEQYF	TGTGCCAGTTCCTGGAACCTCGCCTACGAGCAGTACTTC
.	16	TRBV7-2	.	TRBJ2-3	CASSQRQGGSTDTQYF	TGTGCCAGCAGCCAAAGGCAGGGGGGAAGCACAGATACGCAGTATTTT
.	11	TRBV20-1	few	TRBJ1-2	CSATQGYGYTF	TGCAGTGCTACACAGGGATATGGCTACACCTTC
TRBD2	15	TRBV30	.	TRBJ2-7	CAWRTSGQSSYEQYF	TGTGCCTGGAGAACTAGCGGGCAAAGCTCCTACGAGCAGTACTTC
.	13	TRBV5-1	.	TRBJ2-5	CASSLSSSETQYF	TGCGCCAGCAGCCTTTCTAGCTCAGAGACCCAGTACTTC
.	14	TRBV4-3	.	TRBJ2-7	CASSQDRAYYEQYF	TGCGCCAGCAGCCAAGACCGGGCCTACTACGAGCAGTACTTC
TRBD1	15	TRBV28	.	TRBJ1-5	CASRGQGRSNQPQHF	TGTGCCAGCAGGGGACAGGGACGGAGCAATCAGCCCCAGCATTTT
TRBD1	15	TRBV5-4	once	TRBJ1-5	CASSMDRGVGQPQHF	TGTGCCAGCAGCATGGACAGGGGAGTTGGGCAGCCCCAGCATTTT
.	14	TRBV30	.	TRBJ2-7	CAWSGWQAGYEQYF	TGTGCCTGGAGTGGTTGGCAGGCTGGCTACGAGCAGTACTTC
.	13	TRBV7-2	few	TRBJ2-5	CASGTQAGETQYF	TGTGCCAGCGGAACCCAGGCGGGGGAGACCCAGTACTTC
TRBD2	18	TRBV7-9	.	TRBJ2-1	CASSLALAATRTYNEQFF	TGTGCCAGCAGCTTAGCCCTAGCGGCGACTAGAACCTACAATGAGCAGTTCTTC
.	14	TRBV19	.	TRBJ2-2	CASRTGMNTGELFF	TGTGCCAGTCGGACCGGGATGAACACCGGGGAGCTGTTTTTT
TRBD1	13	TRBV30	.	TRBJ2-7	CAWSSDRGHEQYF	TGTGCCTGGAGCTCGGACAGGGGCCACGAGCAGTACTTC
TRBD2	14	TRBV9	.	TRBJ2-1	CASSATSGYNEQFF	TGTGCCAGCAGCGCGACTAGCGGGTACAATGAGCAGTTCTTC
.	14	TRBV6-5	.	TRBJ2-6	CASSYSSGANVLTF	TGTGCCAGCAGTTACTCTTCCGGGGCCAACGTCCTGACTTTC
.	13	TRBV7-3	.	TRBJ2-2	CASSPLGTGELFF	TGTGCCAGCAGCCCTCTTGGTACCGGGGAGCTGTTTTTT
.	13	TRBV6-5	.	TRBJ2-2	CASSFLDTGELFF	TGTGCCAGCAGTTTTTTAGACACCGGGGAGCTGTTTTTT
.	13	TRBV10-1	.	TRBJ1-5	CASSETGNQPQHF	TGCGCCAGCAGTGAGACGGGCAATCAGCCCCAGCATTTT
.	14	TRBV4-3	.	TRBJ2-7	CASSQVVGFYEQYF	TGCGCCAGCAGCCAGGTCGTTGGGTTCTACGAGCAGTACTTC
.	15	TRBV5-1	.	TRBJ2-6	CASSLSNSGANVLTF	TGCGCCAGCAGCTTGTCTAACTCTGGGGCCAACGTCCTGACTTTC
TRBD1	16	TRBV7-9	.	TRBJ1-2	CASSLLSGTGDPGYTF	TGTGCCAGCAGCTTACTTTCCGGGACAGGGGACCCTGGCTACACCTTC
TRBD2	14	TRBV5-1	.	TRBJ2-7	CASSLLRESYEQYF	TGCGCCAGCAGCTTGTTGCGGGAGTCCTACGAGCAGTACTTC
TRBD1	13	TRBV27	once	TRBJ1-1	CASTAQGFAEAFF	TGTGCCAGCACCGCACAGGGGTTCGCTGAAGCTTTCTTT
.	13	TRBV5-1	.	TRBJ2-7	CASSLDLNYEQYF	TGCGCCAGCAGCTTGGACTTAAACTACGAGCAGTACTTC
.	13	TRBV4-3	.	TRBJ1-1	CASSVLDNTEAFF	TGCGCCAGCAGCGTCCTGGATAACACTGAAGCTTTCTTT
TRBD1	13	TRBV11-3	.	TRBJ2-1	CASSSLQGSEQFF	TGTGCCAGCAGCTCGCTACAGGGGAGTGAGCAGTTCTTC
TRBD2	14	TRBV28	.	TRBJ2-7	CASSFAGVYHEQYF	TGTGCCAGCAGTTTTGCGGGAGTCTACCACGAGCAGTACTTC
.	16	TRBV2	.	TRBJ2-1	CASSETEPSSYNEQFF	TGTGCCAGCAGTGAAACGGAGCCAAGCTCCTACAATGAGCAGTTCTTC
.	11	TRBV6-1	.	TRBJ2-1	CASSVWDEQFF	TGTGCCAGCAGTGTCTGGGATGAGCAGTTCTTC
.	13	TRBV25-1	.	TRBJ2-6	CASSPSGANVLTF	TGTGCCAGCAGTCCCTCTGGGGCCAACGTCCTGACTTTC
.	15	TRBV27	.	TRBJ2-7	CASSPVGGRTYEQYF	TGTGCCAGCAGTCCCGTGGGAGGTCGAACCTACGAGCAGTACTTC
.	14	TRBV5-4	.	TRBJ1-1	CASNRQGMNTEAFF	TGTGCCAGCAACCGACAAGGGATGAACACTGAAGCTTTCTTT
TRBD1	15	TRBV2	.	TRBJ2-1	CASSEVPTQGYEQFF	TGTGCCAGCAGTGAAGTACCGACACAGGGGTATGAGCAGTTCTTC
TRBD2	15	TRBV2	.	TRBJ2-7	CASSTATSGSHEQYF	TGTGCCAGCAGTACTGCGACTAGCGGGAGCCACGAGCAGTACTTC
TRBD2	16	TRBV2	.	TRBJ2-2	CASSDSLAGVTGELFF	TGTGCCAGCAGTGATTCCCTAGCGGGAGTCACCGGGGAGCTGTTTTTT
.	14	TRBV29-1	.	TRBJ1-1	CSALQGPRATEAFF	TGCAGCGCTCTACAGGGCCCCAGGGCCACTGAAGCTTTCTTT
.	12	TRBV29-1	.	TRBJ2-7	CSVVSFYSGQYF	TGCAGCGTGGTTTCTTTCTATAGCGGGCAGTACTTC
.	11	TRBV29-1	.	TRBJ2-2	CSVESGYELFF	TGCAGCGTTGAATCAGGGTACGAGCTGTTTTTT
.	13	TRBV6-5	.	TRBJ1-3	CASSYGQRNTIYF	TGTGCCAGCAGTTACGGTCAGAGAAACACCATATATTTT
.	12	TRBV7-2	.	TRBJ2-5	CASSPQGRTQYF	TGTGCCAGCAGCCCCCAGGGCAGAACCCAGTACTTC
.	14	TRBV2	.	TRBJ1-2	CAIYRDGANYGYTF	TGTGCCATTTACCGGGACGGCGCTAACTATGGCTACACCTTC
.	13	TRBV12-5	few	TRBJ1-2	CASGLVKGYGYTF	TGTGCTAGTGGTTTGGTTAAGGGGTATGGCTACACCTTC
.	12	TRBV28	.	TRBJ2-1	CASSFPINEQFF	TGTGCCAGCAGTTTCCCAATCAATGAGCAGTTCTTC
.	14	TRBV19	.	TRBJ1-1	CASSLRGLDGMAFF	TGTGCCAGTAGTCTCCGTGGTTTAGACGGGATGGCTTTCTTT
.	14	TRBV9	once	TRBJ2-1	CASSVAKLANEQFF	TGTGCCAGCAGCGTAGCTAAACTTGCCAATGAGCAGTTCTTC
.	14	TRBV11-3	few	TRBJ2-7	CASSLEGWPYEQYF	TGTGCCAGCAGCTTAGAGGGTTGGCCCTACGAGCAGTACTTC
TRBD2	13	TRBV10-3	.	TRBJ2-7	CAISPSGSYEQYF	TGTGCCATCAGTCCTAGCGGCTCCTACGAGCAGTACTTC
.	14	TRBV6-5	.	TRBJ1-1	CASSRDMGVAEAFF	TGTGCCAGCAGTCGGGACATGGGGGTCGCTGAAGCTTTCTTT
.	15	TRBV27	.	TRBJ2-1	CASNNAGSSYNEQFF	TGTGCCAGCAATAACGCAGGTTCTTCCTACAATGAGCAGTTCTTC
TRBD2	17	TRBV6-1	.	TRBJ2-7	CASSVVWGGKFPYEQYF	TGTGCCAGCAGTGTGGTCTGGGGGGGAAAGTTTCCCTACGAGCAGTACTTC
TRBD1	15	TRBV28	.	TRBJ2-7	CASSLFGQGDYEQYF	TGTGCCAGCAGTTTATTCGGACAGGGAGACTACGAGCAGTACTTC
TRBD1	15	TRBV30	.	TRBJ1-1	CAWRPRGTGGTEAFF	TGTGCCTGGAGACCAAGGGGGACAGGGGGAACTGAAGCTTTCTTT